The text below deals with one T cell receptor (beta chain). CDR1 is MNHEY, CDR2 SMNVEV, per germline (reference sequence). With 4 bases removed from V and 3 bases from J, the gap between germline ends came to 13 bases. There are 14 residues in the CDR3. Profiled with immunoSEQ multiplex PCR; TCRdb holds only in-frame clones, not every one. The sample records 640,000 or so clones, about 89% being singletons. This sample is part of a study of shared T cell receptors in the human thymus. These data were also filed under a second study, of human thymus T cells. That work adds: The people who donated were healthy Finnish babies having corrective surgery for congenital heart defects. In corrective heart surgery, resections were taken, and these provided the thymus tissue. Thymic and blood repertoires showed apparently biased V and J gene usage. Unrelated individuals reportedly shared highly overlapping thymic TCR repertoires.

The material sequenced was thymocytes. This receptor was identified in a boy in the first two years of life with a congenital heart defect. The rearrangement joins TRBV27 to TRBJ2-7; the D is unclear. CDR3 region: CASSSHTEYYEQYF. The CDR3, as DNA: TGTGCCAGCAGTTCACACACGGAGTACTACGAGCAGTACTTC.